The next 3 T cell receptor beta chains were all read from a single sample in a study of CD8 T cells in ankylosing spondylitis. TCRdb reprocessed the 5' RACE reads with MiXCR, giving one entry per CDR3 protein. Here the sample spans 350,000 or so distinct CDR3 sequences, 14% to 15% being singletons. The sequencing input was blood, either unsorted or a sorted T cell fraction (not recorded which). The receptors here all came from a male donor with ankylosing spondylitis or in good health (not recorded which).

This chain connects TRBV6-5 to TRBJ2-7; D possibly matches TRBD1 or TRBD2 (5 bases each). Germline assignment: CDR1 MNHEY and CDR2 SVGAGI. V lost 4 bases and J lost 4, with 11 bases in between. The CDR3 loop spans 13 amino acids. The CDR3, as DNA: TGTGCCAGCAGTTCGGGACCGTGGTACGAGCAGTACTTC. It encodes CASSSGPWYEQYF.

This clonotype was observed a handful of times. This chain uses TRBV29-1 with TRBJ2-2; D possibly corresponds to TRBD2 (5 bases). Trimming shortened V by 8 bases and J by 4 bases, and 11 bases separated the two germline ends. The CDR3 has 12 amino acids. Germline-derived CDR1 and CDR2 are SQVTM and ANQGSEA. This chain's CDR3 is CSFRRGTGELFF. CDR3 in DNA: TGCAGCTTTCGACGGGGCACCGGGGAGCTGTTTTTT.

This clonotype was seen a handful of times. The chain has TRBV2 and TRBJ2-2, with D possibly matching TRBD2 (5 bases). This CDR3 is built from 15 residues. CDR1 is SNHLY, CDR2 FYNNEI, per germline. V was shortened by 2 bases and J by 4 bases, with 11 bases between the two germline ends. DNA of the CDR3: TGTGCCAGCAGTGAACGGAGGATGGGCACCGGGGAGCTGTTTTTT. This gives the protein CASSERRMGTGELFF.